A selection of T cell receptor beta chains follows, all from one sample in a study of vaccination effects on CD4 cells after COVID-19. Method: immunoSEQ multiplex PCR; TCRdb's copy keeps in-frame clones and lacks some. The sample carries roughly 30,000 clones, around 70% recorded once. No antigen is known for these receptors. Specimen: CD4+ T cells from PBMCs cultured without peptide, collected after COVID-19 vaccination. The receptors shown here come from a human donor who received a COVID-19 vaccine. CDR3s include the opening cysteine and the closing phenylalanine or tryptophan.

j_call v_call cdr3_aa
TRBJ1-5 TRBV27 CASSLGQEIYSNQPQHF
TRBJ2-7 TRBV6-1 CASSDTVAIF
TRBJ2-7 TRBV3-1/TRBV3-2 CASSPGQARQQYF
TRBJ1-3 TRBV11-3 CASSRDNSGNTIYF
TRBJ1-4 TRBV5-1 CASSLGTLATNEKLFF
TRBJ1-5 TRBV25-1 CASSGDRGPGNQPQHF
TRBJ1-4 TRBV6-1 CASSEQAGEKLFF
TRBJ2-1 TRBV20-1 CSASYGANEQFF
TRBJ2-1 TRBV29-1 CSALTQYNEQFF
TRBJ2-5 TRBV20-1 CSAWAPETQYF
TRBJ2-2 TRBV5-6 CASSLGLPAGELFF
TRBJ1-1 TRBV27 CASSFRSNTEAFF
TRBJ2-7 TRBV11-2 CASSLDPSPISEQYF
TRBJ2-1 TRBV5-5 CASSFALAGGSEQFF
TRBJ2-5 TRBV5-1 CASHEGTAETQYF
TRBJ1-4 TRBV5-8 CASSFLRDRDEKLFF
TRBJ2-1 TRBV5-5 CASSLRYYGQRSNEQFF
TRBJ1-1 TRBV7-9 CASSFDRSAWAFF
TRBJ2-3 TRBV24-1 CATSDSGATDTQYF
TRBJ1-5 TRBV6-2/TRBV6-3 CASSYGGGGQPQHF
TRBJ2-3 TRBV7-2 CASSPGLAGADTQYF
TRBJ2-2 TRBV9 CASSRGLNTGELFF
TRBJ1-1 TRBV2 CASGRNPMNTEAFF